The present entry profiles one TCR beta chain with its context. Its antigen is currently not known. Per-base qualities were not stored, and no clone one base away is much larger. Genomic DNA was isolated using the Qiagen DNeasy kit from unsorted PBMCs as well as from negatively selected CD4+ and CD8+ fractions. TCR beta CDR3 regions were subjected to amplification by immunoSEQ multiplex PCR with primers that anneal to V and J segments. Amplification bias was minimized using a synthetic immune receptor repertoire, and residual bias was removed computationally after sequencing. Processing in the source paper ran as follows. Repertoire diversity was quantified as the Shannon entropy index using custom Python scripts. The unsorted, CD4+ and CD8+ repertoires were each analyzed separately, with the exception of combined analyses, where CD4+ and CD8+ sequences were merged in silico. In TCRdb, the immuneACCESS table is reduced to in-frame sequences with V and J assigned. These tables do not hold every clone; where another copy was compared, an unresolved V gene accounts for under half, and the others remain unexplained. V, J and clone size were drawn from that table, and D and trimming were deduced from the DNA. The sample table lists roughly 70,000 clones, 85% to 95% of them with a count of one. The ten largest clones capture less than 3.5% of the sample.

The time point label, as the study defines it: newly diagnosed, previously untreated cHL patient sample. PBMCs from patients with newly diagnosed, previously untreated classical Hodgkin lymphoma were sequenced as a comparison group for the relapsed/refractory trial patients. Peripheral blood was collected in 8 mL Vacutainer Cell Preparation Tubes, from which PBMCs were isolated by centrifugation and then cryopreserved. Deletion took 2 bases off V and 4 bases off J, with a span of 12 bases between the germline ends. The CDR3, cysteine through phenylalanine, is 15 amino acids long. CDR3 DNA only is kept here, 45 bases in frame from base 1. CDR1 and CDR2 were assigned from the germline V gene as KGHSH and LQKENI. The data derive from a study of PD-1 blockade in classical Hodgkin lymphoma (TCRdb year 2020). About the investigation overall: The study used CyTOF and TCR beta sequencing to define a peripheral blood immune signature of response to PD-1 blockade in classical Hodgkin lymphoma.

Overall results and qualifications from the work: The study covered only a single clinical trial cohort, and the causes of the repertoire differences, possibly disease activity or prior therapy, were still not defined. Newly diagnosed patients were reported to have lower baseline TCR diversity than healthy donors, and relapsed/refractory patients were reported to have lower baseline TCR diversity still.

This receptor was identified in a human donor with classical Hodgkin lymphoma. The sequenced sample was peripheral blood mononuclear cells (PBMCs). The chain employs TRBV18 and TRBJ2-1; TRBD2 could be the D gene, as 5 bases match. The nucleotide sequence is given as TGTGCCAGCTCACCAGCGAGCGGACCATACAATGAGCAGTTCTTC. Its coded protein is CASSPASGPYNEQFF.